The 3 T cell receptor beta chains listed next were all sequenced from one sample in a study of blood T cell repertoires in COVID-19. Method: immunoSEQ multiplex PCR; TCRdb's copy keeps in-frame clones and lacks some. The sample has over 200,000 clones; around 90% are singletons. The sequenced material came from PBMCs or T cells enriched from blood (not recorded which). The receptors derive from a man aged 25-45 years who had recovered from COVID-19.

This clone occurred a few times. J is TRBJ2-2 and V is TRBV19; 11 bases map to TRBD2. This CDR3 is built from 16 residues. J lost 6 bases, V lost 5 bases, and 8 bases had no gene match. Germline V gene data show CDR1 as LNHDA and CDR2 as SQIVND (reference sequence). CDR3 amino acids: CASSSLLAGAPGELFF. CDR3 coding DNA: TGTGCCAGTAGTTCTCTACTAGCGGGAGCGCCCGGGGAGCTGTTTTTT.

CDR3 sequence (DNA): TGTGCCAGCAGCACCCGGAGCTCTGGAAACACCATATATTTT. As protein: CASSTRSSGNTIYF. The chain combines TRBV9 with TRBJ1-3; D uncertain. This CDR3 region has 14 residues. Germline V lookup: CDR1 SGDLS, CDR2 YYNGEE. The ends were cut back, 4 bases at V and 0 bases at J, with 8 bases in the middle.

This clone is a singleton in its sample. The genes are TRBV6-5 and TRBJ1-1, with unresolved D. The germline CDR1 and CDR2 sequences are MNHEY and SVGAGI. Trimming removed 8 bases from V and 3 bases from J, with 7 bases in between. CDR3 size: 11 residues. The chain's CDR3 is CASGGYTEAFF. CDR3 nucleotides: TGTGCCAGCGGCGGTTACACTGAAGCTTTCTTT.